The clone carrying this T cell receptor (beta chain) turned up a few times. The data derive from a study of identical twins. Germline V CDR1 and CDR2: LNHNV, YYDKDF (reference sequence). This CDR3 has 13 residues. V lost 0 bases and J lost 7, with 7 bases in between. MiXCR, applied by TCRdb to the 5' RACE reads, yields one record per CDR3 protein. The data show roughly 290,000 distinct CDR3 sequences, roughly 8.6% seen once. The sample was also reused in another study, on yellow fever vaccine responses in identical twins. That publication notes: Twins reportedly appeared to share part of their vaccine T cell response while keeping part individual.

The chain has TRBV15 and TRBJ2-1; D is ambiguous. Sequences were obtained from memory (CD45RO+) T cells sorted from blood. This clonotype originated in a young woman in good health. The DNA of the CDR3 is TGTGCCACCAGCAGAGACCAGTCTAATGAGCAGTTCTTC. This gives the protein CATSRDQSNEQFF.